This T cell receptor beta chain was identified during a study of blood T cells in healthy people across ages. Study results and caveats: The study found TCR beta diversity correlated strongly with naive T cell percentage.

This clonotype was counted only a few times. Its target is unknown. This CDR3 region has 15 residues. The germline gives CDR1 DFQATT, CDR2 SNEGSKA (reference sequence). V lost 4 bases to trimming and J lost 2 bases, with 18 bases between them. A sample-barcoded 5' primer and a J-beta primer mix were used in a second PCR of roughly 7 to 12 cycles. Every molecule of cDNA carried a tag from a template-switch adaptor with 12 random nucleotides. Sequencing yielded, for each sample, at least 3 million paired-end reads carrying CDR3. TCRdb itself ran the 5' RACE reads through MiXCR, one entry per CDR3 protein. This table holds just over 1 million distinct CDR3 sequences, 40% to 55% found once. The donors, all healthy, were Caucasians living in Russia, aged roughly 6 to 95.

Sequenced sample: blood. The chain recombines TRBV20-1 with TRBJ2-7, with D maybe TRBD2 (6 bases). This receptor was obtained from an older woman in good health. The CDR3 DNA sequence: TGCAGTGCTAAACCCCGGGACTCACACACCTACGAGCAGTACTTC. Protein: CSAKPRDSHTYEQYF.